Listed below are T cell receptor beta chains from one sample, sequenced in a study of blood T cells in healthy people across ages. TCRdb itself ran the 5' RACE reads through MiXCR, one entry per CDR3 protein. The sample carries over 500,000 distinct CDR3 sequences, about 25% recorded once. These same records also appear under a second study, on T cells of mothers and their children.

Sample: blood. The receptors derive from a boy aged 2-9 years in good health. Each CDR3 is given with its conserved first and last residue. A D gene is named only where the DNA matches it firmly. Rows may omit the clone size; those that give it use once, few, many or a size class.

few	TRBV29-1	NA	TRBJ2-2	CSVEAGRTGELFF	TGCAGCGTTGAGGCGGGGCGGACCGGGGAGCTGTTTTTT
NA	TRBV7-2	TRBD2	TRBJ2-5	CASSPRLAPGETQYF	TGTGCCAGCAGCCCAAGACTAGCGCCGGGGGAGACCCAGTACTTC
few	TRBV7-3	NA	TRBJ1-1	CASSLSGLGGSGTEAFF	TGTGCCAGCAGCTTGTCCGGGTTAGGTGGTTCTGGGACTGAAGCTTTCTTT
few	TRBV2	NA	TRBJ2-7	CAISDAEATYEQYF	TGTGCCATCTCCGACGCCGAAGCTACCTACGAGCAGTACTTC
many	TRBV7-6	TRBD2	TRBJ2-7	CASSLGLAITYEQYF	TGTGCCAGCAGCTTAGGACTAGCGATAACCTACGAGCAGTACTTC
many	TRBV6-5	NA	TRBJ2-7	CASSYSKKAGQYEQYF	TGTGCCAGCAGTTACTCGAAAAAGGCAGGACAATACGAGCAGTACTTC
NA	TRBV18	NA	TRBJ2-1	CASSPLAGPREQFF	TGTGCCAGCTCACCACTGGCAGGACCGCGGGAGCAGTTCTTC
NA	TRBV12-3/TRBV12-4	TRBD1	TRBJ2-3	CASSHGTGAFTDTQYF	TGTGCCAGCAGTCACGGGACAGGAGCGTTCACAGATACGCAGTATTTT
NA	TRBV20-1	TRBD2	TRBJ2-1	CSAKAGGGYNEQFF	TGCAGTGCTAAGGCGGGAGGGGGGTACAATGAGCAGTTCTTC
NA	TRBV12-3/TRBV12-4	NA	TRBJ2-2	CASSLGFQVTGELFF	TGTGCCAGCAGTTTAGGATTCCAGGTCACCGGGGAGCTGTTTTTT
few	TRBV5-5	TRBD1	TRBJ2-7	CASSLYAGTGLYEQYF	TGTGCCAGCAGCTTGTACGCCGGGACAGGGCTATACGAGCAGTACTTC
NA	TRBV20-1	NA	TRBJ2-1	CSPKTELIYNEQFF	TGCAGTCCAAAGACAGAACTGATATACAATGAGCAGTTCTTC
many	TRBV29-1	TRBD2	TRBJ2-6	CSVEEGGSGANVLTF	TGCAGCGTTGAAGAGGGGGGGTCTGGGGCCAACGTCCTGACTTTC
once	TRBV4-3	TRBD2	TRBJ2-5	CASSSTTGGGGEAQYF	TGCGCCAGCAGCTCTACGACGGGAGGGGGAGGAGAGGCCCAGTACTTC
NA	TRBV4-1	NA	TRBJ1-1	CASSQTGLGTEAFF	TGCGCCAGCAGCCAAACAGGGTTGGGCACTGAAGCTTTCTTT
NA	TRBV5-5	TRBD1	TRBJ2-3	CASSLHRGQSTDTQYF	TGTGCCAGCAGCCTTCACAGGGGGCAAAGCACAGATACGCAGTATTTT
few	TRBV3-1	NA	TRBJ2-2	CASSQMLGIAVNTGELFF	TGTGCCAGCAGCCAAATGTTGGGGATAGCGGTTAACACCGGGGAGCTGTTTTTT
few	TRBV2	TRBD2	TRBJ2-1	CASSKLAGTYNEQFF	TGTGCCAGCAGTAAACTAGCGGGAACCTACAATGAGCAGTTCTTC
NA	TRBV29-1	TRBD2	TRBJ2-1	CSVAASGGFRGEQFF	TGCAGCGTTGCGGCAAGCGGGGGGTTTAGGGGTGAGCAGTTCTTC
NA	TRBV4-1	NA	TRBJ2-5	CASSQESTRGETQYF	TGCGCCAGCAGCCAAGAATCGACTAGGGGAGAGACCCAGTACTTC
few	TRBV12-3/TRBV12-4	TRBD1	TRBJ2-7	CASSSGQGDWNEQYF	TGTGCCAGCAGCTCGGGACAGGGGGACTGGAACGAGCAGTACTTC
NA	TRBV25-1	NA	TRBJ2-7	CASRKTGSVEQYF	TGTGCCAGCAGAAAAACAGGGTCCGTCGAGCAGTACTTC
many	TRBV12-3/TRBV12-4	NA	TRBJ1-2	CASSSSGDYGYTF	TGTGCCAGCAGTTCCTCAGGGGACTATGGCTACACCTTC
few	TRBV20-1	NA	TRBJ1-2	CSADDRDYGYTF	TGCAGTGCTGATGACAGAGACTATGGCTACACCTTC
few	TRBV2	TRBD1	TRBJ1-2	CASSLLDRGQGYTF	TGTGCCAGCAGTTTACTTGACAGGGGCCAAGGCTACACCTTC
NA	TRBV2	NA	TRBJ1-1	CASTRVENTEAFF	TGTGCCAGCACGAGGGTCGAGAACACTGAAGCTTTCTTT
NA	TRBV7-9	NA	TRBJ1-2	CASSLVGATYGYTF	TGTGCCAGCAGCTTAGTGGGGGCCACCTATGGCTACACCTTC
NA	TRBV10-3	NA	TRBJ2-3	CAISVSTDTQYF	TGTGCCATCAGTGTGTCCACAGATACGCAGTATTTT
NA	TRBV4-2	NA	TRBJ1-2	CASSQIARGNDYGYTF	TGTGCCAGCAGCCAAATAGCTCGGGGCAACGACTATGGCTACACCTTC
few	TRBV6-6	TRBD1	TRBJ1-2	CASSYTDRGPNYGYTF	TGTGCCAGCAGTTACACTGACAGGGGGCCTAACTATGGCTACACCTTC
few	TRBV7-9	TRBD1	TRBJ2-7	CASSAGDRYPPEQYF	TGTGCCAGCAGCGCCGGGGACAGGTACCCACCCGAGCAGTACTTC